The source of this T cell receptor beta chain is a study of cytomegalovirus exposure and HLA in healthy donors. Generated by immunoSEQ multiplex PCR, the TCRdb table keeps only in-frame clones and is missing some. The table has over 85,000 clones, approximately 95% seen once. The CDR3 totals 16 residues. Trimming took off 5 bases at V and 1 base at J, with 16 bases between the two ends. Looked up from germline, CDR1 is SSHAT and CDR2 is FNYEAQ (reference sequence). This clone has a single count. The specimen was PBMCs. J is TRBJ2-3 and V is TRBV7-7; tentatively, D is TRBD1 (5 bases). The origin of this receptor is a woman aged 25 to 39 in good health and CMV-seropositive. CDR3 sequence reads: CASSPTLRAGTDTQYF. CDR3 bases: TGTGCCAGCAGCCCAACACTCAGGGCTGGCACAGATACGCAGTATTTT.